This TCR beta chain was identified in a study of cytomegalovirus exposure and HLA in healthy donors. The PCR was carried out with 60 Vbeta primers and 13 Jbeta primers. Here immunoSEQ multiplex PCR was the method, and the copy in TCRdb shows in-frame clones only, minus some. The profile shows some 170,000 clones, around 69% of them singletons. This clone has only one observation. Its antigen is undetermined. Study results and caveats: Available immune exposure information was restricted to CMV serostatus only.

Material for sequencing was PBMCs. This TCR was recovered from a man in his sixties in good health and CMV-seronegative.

CDR3 DNA: TGTGCCAGCAGGGGGACTAGCGGGGATACGCAGTATTTT. This translates into CASRGTSGDTQYF. The chain links TRBV2 to TRBJ2-3, with 12 nucleotides matching TRBD2. The CDR3 runs 13 residues. J gave up 6 bases and V 6 bases, and 1 base lay outside the gene matches. Germline V gives CDR1 SNHLY, CDR2 FYNNEI.